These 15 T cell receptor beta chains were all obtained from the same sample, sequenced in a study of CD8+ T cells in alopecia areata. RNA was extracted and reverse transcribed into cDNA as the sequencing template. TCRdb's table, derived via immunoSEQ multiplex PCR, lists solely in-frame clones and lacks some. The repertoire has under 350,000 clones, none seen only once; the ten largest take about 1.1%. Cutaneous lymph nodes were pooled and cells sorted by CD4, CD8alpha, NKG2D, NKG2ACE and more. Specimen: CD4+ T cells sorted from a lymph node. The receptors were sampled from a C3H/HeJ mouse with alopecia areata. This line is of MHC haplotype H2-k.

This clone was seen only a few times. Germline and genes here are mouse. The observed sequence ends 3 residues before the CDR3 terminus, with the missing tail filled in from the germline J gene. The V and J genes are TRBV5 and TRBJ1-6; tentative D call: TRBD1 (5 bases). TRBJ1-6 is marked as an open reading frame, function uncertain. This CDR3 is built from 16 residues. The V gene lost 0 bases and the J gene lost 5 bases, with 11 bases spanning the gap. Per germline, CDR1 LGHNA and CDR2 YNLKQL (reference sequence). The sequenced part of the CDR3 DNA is TGTGCCAGCAGCCAAGATTACAGGCGGGATAATTCGCCC. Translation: CASSQDYRRDNSP. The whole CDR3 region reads CASSQDYRRDNSPLYF.

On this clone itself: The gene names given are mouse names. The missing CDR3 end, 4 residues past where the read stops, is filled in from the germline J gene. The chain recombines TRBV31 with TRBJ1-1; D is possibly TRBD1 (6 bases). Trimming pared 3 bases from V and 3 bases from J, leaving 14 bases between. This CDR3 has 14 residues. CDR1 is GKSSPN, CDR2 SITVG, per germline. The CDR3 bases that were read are TGTGCCTGGAGGCTCCGGACAGCCGACACA. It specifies CAWRLRTADT. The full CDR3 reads CAWRLRTADTEVFF.

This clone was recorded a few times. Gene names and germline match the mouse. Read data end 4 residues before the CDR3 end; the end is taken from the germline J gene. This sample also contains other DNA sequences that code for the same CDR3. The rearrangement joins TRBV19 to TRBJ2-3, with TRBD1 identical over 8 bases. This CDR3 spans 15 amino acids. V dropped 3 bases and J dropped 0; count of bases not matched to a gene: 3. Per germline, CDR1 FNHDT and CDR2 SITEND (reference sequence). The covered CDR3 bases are TGTGCCAGCAGTACCCAGGGGGCGAGTGCAGAA. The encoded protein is CASSTQGASAE. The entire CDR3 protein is CASSTQGASAETLYF.

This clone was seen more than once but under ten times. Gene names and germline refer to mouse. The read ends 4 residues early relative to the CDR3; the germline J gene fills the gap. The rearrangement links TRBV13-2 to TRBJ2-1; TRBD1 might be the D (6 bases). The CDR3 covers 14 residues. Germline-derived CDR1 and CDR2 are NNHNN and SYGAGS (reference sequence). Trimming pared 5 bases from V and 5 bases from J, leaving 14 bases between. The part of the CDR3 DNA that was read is TGTGCCAGCGGGCGCTCCGGGACAAATGCT. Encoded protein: CASGRSGTNA. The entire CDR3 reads CASGRSGTNAEQFF.

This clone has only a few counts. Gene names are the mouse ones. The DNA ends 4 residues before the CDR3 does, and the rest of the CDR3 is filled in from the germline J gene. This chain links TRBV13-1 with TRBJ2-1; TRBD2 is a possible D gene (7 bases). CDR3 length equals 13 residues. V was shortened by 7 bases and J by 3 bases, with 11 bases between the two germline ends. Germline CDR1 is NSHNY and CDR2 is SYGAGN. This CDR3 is CASWRGGYAEQFF. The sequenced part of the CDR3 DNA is TGTGCCAGCTGGAGGGGGGGCTATGCT.

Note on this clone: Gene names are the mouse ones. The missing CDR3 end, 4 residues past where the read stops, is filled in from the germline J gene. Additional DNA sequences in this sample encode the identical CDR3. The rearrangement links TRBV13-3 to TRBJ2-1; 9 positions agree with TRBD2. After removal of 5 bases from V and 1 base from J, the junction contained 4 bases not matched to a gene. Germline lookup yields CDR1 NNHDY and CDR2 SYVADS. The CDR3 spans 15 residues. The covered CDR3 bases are TGTGCCAGCAGCCCCACTGGGGGGAACTATGCT. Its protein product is CASSPTGGNYA. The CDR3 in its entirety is CASSPTGGNYAEQFF.

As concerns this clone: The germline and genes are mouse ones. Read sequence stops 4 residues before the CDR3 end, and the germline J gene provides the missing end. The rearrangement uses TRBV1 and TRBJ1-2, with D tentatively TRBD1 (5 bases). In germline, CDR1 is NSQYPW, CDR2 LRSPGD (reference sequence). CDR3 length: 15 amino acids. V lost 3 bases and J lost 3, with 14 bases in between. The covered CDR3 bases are TGCACCTGCAGTGCTCCGGGGGGACGGGACTCC. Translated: CTCSAPGGRDS. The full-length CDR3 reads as CTCSAPGGRDSDYTF. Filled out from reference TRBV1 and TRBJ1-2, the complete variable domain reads VTLLEQNPRWRLVPRGQAVNLRCILKNSQYPWMSWYQQDLQKQLQWLFTLRSPGDKEVKSLPGADYLATRVTDTELRLQVANMSQGRTLYCTCSAPGGRDSDYTFGSGTRLLVI.

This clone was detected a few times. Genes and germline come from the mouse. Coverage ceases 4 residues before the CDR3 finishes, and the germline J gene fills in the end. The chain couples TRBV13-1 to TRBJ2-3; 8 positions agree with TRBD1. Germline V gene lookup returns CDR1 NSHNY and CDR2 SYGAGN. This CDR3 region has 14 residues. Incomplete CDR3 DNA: TGTGCCAGCAGTGATGGAGGGACAGGAGAA. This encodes CASSDGGTGE. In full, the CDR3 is CASSDGGTGETLYF.

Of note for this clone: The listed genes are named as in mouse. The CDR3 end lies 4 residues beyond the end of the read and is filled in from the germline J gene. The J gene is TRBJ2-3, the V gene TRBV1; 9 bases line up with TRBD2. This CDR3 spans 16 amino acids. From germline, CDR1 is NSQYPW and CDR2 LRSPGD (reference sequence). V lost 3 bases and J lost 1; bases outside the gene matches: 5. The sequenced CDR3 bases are TGCACCTGCAGTGCGTGGGGGGGCGCGGGTGCAGAA. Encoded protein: CTCSAWGGAGAE. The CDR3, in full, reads CTCSAWGGAGAETLYF.

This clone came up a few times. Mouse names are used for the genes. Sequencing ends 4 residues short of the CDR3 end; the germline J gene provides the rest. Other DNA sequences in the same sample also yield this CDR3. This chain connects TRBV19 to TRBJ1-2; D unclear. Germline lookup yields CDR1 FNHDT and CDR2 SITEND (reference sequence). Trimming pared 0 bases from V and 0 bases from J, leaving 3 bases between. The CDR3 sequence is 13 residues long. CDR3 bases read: TGTGCCAGCAGTATAGGGGCAAACTCC. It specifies CASSIGANS. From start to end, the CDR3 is CASSIGANSDYTF.

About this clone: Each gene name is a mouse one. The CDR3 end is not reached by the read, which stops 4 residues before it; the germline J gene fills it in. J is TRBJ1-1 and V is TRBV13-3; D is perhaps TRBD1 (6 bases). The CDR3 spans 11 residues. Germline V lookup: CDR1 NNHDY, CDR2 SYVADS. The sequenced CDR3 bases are TGTGCCAGCAGTGAGGACAGA. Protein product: CASSEDR. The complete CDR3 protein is CASSEDREVFF.

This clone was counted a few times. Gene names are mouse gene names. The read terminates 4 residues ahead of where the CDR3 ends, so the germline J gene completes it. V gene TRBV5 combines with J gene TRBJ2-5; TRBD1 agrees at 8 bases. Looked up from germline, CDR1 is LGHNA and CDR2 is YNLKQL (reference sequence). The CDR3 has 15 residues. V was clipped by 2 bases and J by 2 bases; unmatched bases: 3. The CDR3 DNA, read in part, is TGTGCCAGCAGCCAAATCCAGGGGGCCCAAGAC. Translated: CASSQIQGAQD. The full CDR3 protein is CASSQIQGAQDTQYF.

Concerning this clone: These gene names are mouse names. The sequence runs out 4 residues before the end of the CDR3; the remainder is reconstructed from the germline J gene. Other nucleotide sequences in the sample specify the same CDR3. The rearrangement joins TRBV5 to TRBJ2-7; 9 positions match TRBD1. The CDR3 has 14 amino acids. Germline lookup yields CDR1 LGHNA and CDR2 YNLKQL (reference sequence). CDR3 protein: CASSQPGQGYEQYF. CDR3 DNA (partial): TGTGCCAGCAGCCAACCGGGACAGGGATAT.

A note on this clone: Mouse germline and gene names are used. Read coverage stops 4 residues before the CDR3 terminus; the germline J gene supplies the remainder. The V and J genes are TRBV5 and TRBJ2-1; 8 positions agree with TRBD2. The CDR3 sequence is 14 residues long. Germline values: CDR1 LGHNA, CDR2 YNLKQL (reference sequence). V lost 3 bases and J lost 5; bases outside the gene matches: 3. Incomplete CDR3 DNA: TGTGCCAGCAGCCAGGGGGGGCATGATGCT. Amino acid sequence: CASSQGGHDA. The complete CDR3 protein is CASSQGGHDAEQFF.

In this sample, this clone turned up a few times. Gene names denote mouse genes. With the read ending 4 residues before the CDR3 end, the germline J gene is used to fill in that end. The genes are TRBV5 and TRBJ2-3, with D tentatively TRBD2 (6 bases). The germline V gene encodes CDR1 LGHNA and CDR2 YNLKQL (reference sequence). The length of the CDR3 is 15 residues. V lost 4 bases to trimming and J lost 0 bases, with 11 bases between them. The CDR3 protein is CASSPTGSSAETLYF. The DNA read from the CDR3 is TGTGCCAGCAGCCCCACTGGGTCTAGTGCAGAA.